The 10 T cell receptor beta chains below come from one sample, sequenced in a study of radiotherapy plus CTLA-4 blockade in lung cancer. Sequenced by immunoSEQ multiplex PCR; TCRdb stores in-frame clones only, minus some. The sample holds 50,000 or so clones; roughly 76% are singletons and the top ten take approximately 12%. The specimen was peripheral blood, collected from a patient treated with radiotherapy plus ipilimumab. Receptors originate from a human donor with non-small cell lung cancer who had stable disease on radiotherapy plus ipilimumab.

The chain has TRBV9 and TRBJ2-7; D uncertain. The V gene's germline CDR1 is SGDLS and CDR2 YYNGEE. The CDR3 totals 14 residues. V lost 0 bases and J 2 bases, leaving 9 bases between the germline ends. The CDR3 DNA is TGTGCCAGCAGCGTAGCTTTTAAGCCCTACGAGCAGTACGTC. Amino acid sequence: CASSVAFKPYEQYV.

In this sample, this clone turned up once. The chain joins TRBV6-5 to TRBJ2-2, with 7 bases matching TRBD1. Trimming removed 0 bases from V and 6 bases from J; junction bases left unmatched: 4. The CDR3 contains 15 residues. Germline assignment: CDR1 MNHEY and CDR2 SVGAGI. CDR3 sequence reads: CASSYSNRGSGELFF. In DNA, the CDR3 is TGTGCCAGCAGTTACTCTAACAGGGGATCCGGGGAGCTGTTTTTT.

The rearrangement joins TRBV2 to TRBJ2-3; 12 positions agree with TRBD2. Germline V lookup: CDR1 SNHLY, CDR2 FYNNEI. The CDR3 runs to 16 residues. V lost 6 bases, J lost 4 bases, and 8 bases stayed unmatched. CDR3 DNA: TGTGCCAGCAGCAAAACTTGGACTAGCGGGGCAGATACGCAGTATTTT. Amino acid sequence: CASSKTWTSGADTQYF. The full variable domain, its missing parts supplied by reference TRBV2 and TRBJ2-3, is EPEVTQTPSHQVTQMGQEVILRCVPISNHLYFYWYRQILGQKVEFLVSFYNNEISEKSEIFDDQFSVERPDGSNFTLKIRSTKLEDSAMYFCASSKTWTSGADTQYFGPGTRLTVL.

The J gene is TRBJ2-1, the V gene TRBV6-5; maybe TRBD1 (8 bases). CDR1 and CDR2 from the germline V gene are MNHEY and SVGAGI. Trimming took 4 bases from V and 8 from J, leaving 18 bases between them. The CDR3 spans 15 residues. The CDR3 here is CASSSFDRGGYEQFF. CDR3 DNA: TGTGCCAGCAGTTCCTTCGACAGGGGAGGGTATGAGCAGTTCTTC.

This sequence joins TRBV11-2 and TRBJ2-2; D is unresolved. Germline assignment: CDR1 SGHAT and CDR2 FQNNGV. V was trimmed by 4 bases and J by 6 bases, leaving 21 bases between them. The length of the CDR3 is 17 residues. CDR3 in amino acids: CASSSAPPGLGSGELFF. Here the CDR3 DNA reads TGTGCCAGCAGCTCCGCACCCCCCGGTTTAGGTTCCGGGGAGCTGTTTTTT. Using reference TRBV11-2 and TRBJ2-2 for the parts outside the CDR3, the full variable domain is EAGVAQSPRYKIIEKRQSVAFWCNPISGHATLYWYQQILGQGPKLLIQFQNNGVVDDSQLPKDRFSAERLKGVDSTLKIQPAKLEDSAVYLCASSSAPPGLGSGELFFGEGSRLTVL.

J is TRBJ2-1 and V is TRBV5-4, with TRBD1 matching 8 bases. Germline CDR1 SGHNT, CDR2 YYREEE (reference sequence). The V and J ends lost 4 bases and 5 bases, in that order; junction bases with no gene match: 8. This CDR3 is 15 amino acids long. CDR3 protein: CASSRRDRKNNEQFF. In DNA, the CDR3 is TGTGCCAGCAGCCGTCGGGACAGGAAAAACAATGAGCAGTTCTTC.

V gene TRBV9 combines with J gene TRBJ1-2; 8 bases match TRBD1. With 0 bases clipped from V and 3 bases from J, the junction kept 10 bases outside the gene matches. The CDR3 consists of 17 residues. Germline CDR1 SGDLS, CDR2 YYNGEE. For the CDR3, the DNA is TGTGCCAGCAGCGTAGCGGCAGGGGGCGCTTGGGACTATGGCTACACCTTC. Encoded protein: CASSVAAGGAWDYGYTF.

This clone was counted once. The J gene is TRBJ1-1, the V gene TRBV10-3; no reliable D call. V dropped 7 bases and J dropped 3 bases, with 12 bases sitting between them. Germline V gives CDR1 ENHRY, CDR2 SYGVKD. The CDR3 spans 13 residues. In nucleotides, the CDR3 is TGTGCCATCATTCCGGAGGATTACACTGAAGCTTTCTTT. Its protein is CAIIPEDYTEAFF.

The count of this clone is one. The chain combines TRBV5-1 with TRBJ2-7; 10 bases match TRBD1. J lost 6 bases, V lost 4 bases, and 4 bases had no gene match. The CDR3 has 13 residues. The V gene's germline CDR1 is SGHRS and CDR2 YFSETQ. CDR3 sequence reads: CASSTTGGGEQYV. The CDR3 nucleotides are TGCGCCAGCAGCACGACAGGGGGCGGCGAGCAGTACGTC.

A note on this clone: Germline is not matched at one junction end, which may reflect a read error. The V and J genes are TRBV2 and TRBJ1-5; no definite D call. The CDR3 spans 15 residues. Germline V CDR1 and CDR2: SNHLY, FYNNEI. The CDR3, as DNA: TGTGCCAGCAGTGAAGGGAGGAGTCACAATCAGTCCCAGCATTTT. This sequence encodes CASSEGRSHNQSQHF.